The rows below give T cell receptor beta chains drawn from one sample of a study of T cell responses to AZD1222 COVID-19 vaccine. Here immunoSEQ multiplex PCR was the method, and the copy in TCRdb shows in-frame clones only, minus some. The profile shows 95,000 to 100,000 clones, roughly 88% of them singletons. Sequenced material: peripheral blood, taken on day 0 of AZD1222 vaccination. The receptors come from an adult in good health. Each CDR3 is given with its conserved first and last residue. A D gene is named only where the DNA matches it firmly. Clone size, where shown, is once, few, many, or a class for clones that have expanded.

TRBV5-1	TRBD1	.	TRBJ1-1	TGCGCCAGCAGCTCGGTCCGGGACAGGAACACTGAAGCTTTCTTT	CASSSVRDRNTEAFF
TRBV18	TRBD1	.	TRBJ1-5	TGTGCCAGCTCAGAACAGGGGTTAAGCAATCAGCCCCAGCATTTT	CASSEQGLSNQPQHF
TRBV29-1	.	.	TRBJ2-6	TGCAGCGTTACCGGGGGCGGGTTGTCTGGGGCCAACGTCCTGACTTTC	CSVTGGGLSGANVLTF
TRBV11-3	.	.	TRBJ2-2	TGTGCCAGCAGCCTCACGGGGGACACCGGGGAGCTGTTTTTT	CASSLTGDTGELFF
TRBV28	TRBD2	few	TRBJ2-1	TGTGCCAGCAGTTTGCCCCCGGGGGCGGGAGGGTCCGACAATGAGCAGTTCTTC	CASSLPPGAGGSDNEQFF
TRBV7-3	TRBD1	.	TRBJ2-7	TGTGCCAGCAGCTTAAGGGGCGGACAGGCCACCTACGAGCAGTACTTC	CASSLRGGQATYEQYF
TRBV19	TRBD2	.	TRBJ2-1	TGTGCCAGTAGTATGGGGACTAGCGGGAGCAGGATCTTC	CASSMGTSGSRIF
TRBV7-2	TRBD2	few	TRBJ2-1	TGTGCCAGCAGCTTATTAGCGGGTGGAAGTAATGAGCAGTTCTTC	CASSLLAGGSNEQFF
TRBV3-1/TRBV3-2	.	.	TRBJ2-7	TGTGCCAGCAGCCAGGCCGCATCCGAGCAGTACTTC	CASSQAASEQYF
TRBV27	TRBD1	.	TRBJ1-2	TGTGCCAGCAGCCCGACAGGGTCTGGCTACACCTTC	CASSPTGSGYTF
TRBV6-5	.	.	TRBJ2-7	TGTGCCAGCAGACCCGACAGGACTAACTACGAGCAGTACTTC	CASRPDRTNYEQYF
TRBV7-6	TRBD1	.	TRBJ2-3	TGTGCCAGCAGCTTGACAGGGGGCGAAGATACGCAGTATTTT	CASSLTGGEDTQYF
TRBV19	TRBD1	.	TRBJ1-5	TGTGCCAGTAGTACTCCACAGGGGGCGGGTAGCAATCAGCCCCAGCATTTT	CASSTPQGAGSNQPQHF